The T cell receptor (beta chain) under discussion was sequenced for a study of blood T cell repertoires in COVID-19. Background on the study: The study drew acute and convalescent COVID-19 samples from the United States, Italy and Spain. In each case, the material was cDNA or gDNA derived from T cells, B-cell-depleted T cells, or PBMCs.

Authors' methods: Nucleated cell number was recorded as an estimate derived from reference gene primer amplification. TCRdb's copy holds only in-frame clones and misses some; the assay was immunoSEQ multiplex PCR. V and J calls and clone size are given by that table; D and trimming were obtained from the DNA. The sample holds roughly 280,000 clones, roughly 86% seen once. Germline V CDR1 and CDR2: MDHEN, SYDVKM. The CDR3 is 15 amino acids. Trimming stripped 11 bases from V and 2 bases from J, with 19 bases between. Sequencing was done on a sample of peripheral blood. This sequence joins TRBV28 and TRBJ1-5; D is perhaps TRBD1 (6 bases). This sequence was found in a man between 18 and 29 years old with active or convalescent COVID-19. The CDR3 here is CASQGSDEGNQPQHF. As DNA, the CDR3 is TGTGCCTCCCAGGGGTCGGATGAAGGCAATCAGCCCCAGCATTTT.